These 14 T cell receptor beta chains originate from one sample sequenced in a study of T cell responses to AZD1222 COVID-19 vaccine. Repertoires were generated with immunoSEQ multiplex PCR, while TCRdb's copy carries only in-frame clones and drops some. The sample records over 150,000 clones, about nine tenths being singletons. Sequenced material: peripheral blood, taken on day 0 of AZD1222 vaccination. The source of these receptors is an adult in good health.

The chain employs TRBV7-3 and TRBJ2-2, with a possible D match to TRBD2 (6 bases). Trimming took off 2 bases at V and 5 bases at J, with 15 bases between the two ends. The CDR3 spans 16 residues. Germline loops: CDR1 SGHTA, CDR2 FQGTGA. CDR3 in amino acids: CASSLLGGVGTGELFF. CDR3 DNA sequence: TGTGCCAGCAGCTTACTGGGGGGAGTCGGTACCGGGGAGCTGTTTTTT.

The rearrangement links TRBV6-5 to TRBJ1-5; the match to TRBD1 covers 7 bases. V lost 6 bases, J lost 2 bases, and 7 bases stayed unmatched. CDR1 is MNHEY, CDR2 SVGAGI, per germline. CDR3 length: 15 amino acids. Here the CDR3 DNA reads TGTGCCAGCAGCCTGGGACAGAGGGGCAATCAGCCCCAGCATTTT. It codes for CASSLGQRGNQPQHF.

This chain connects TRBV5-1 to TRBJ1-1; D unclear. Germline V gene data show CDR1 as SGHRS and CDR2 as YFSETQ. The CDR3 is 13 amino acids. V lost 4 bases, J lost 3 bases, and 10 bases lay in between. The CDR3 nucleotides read TGCGCCAGCAGCCATCAGACTGACACTGAAGCTTTCTTT. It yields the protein CASSHQTDTEAFF.

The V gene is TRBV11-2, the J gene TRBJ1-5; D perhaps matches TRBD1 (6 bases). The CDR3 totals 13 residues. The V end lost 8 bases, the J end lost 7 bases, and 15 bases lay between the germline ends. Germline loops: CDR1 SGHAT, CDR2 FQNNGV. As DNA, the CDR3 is TGTGCCAGCGCTACAGGGTCGGGGCAGCCCCAGCATTTT. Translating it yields CASATGSGQPQHF.

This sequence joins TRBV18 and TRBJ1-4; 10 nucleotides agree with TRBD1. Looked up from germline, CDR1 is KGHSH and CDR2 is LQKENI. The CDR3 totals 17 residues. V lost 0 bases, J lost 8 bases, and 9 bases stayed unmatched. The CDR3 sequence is CASSPPAGTGDLEKLFF. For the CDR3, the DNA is TGTGCCAGCTCACCACCAGCCGGGACAGGGGATTTGGAAAAACTGTTTTTT.

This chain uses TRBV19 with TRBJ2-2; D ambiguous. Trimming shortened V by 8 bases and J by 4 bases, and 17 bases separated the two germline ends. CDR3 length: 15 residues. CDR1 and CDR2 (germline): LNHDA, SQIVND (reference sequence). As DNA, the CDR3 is TGTGCCAGTGCGTCCCCTGGCGCTTTCACCGGGGAGCTGTTTTTT. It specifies CASASPGAFTGELFF.

CDR3 protein: CASSLVQGEGNQPQHF. The CDR3 region has the DNA TGTGCCAGCTCACTGGTTCAGGGGGAGGGCAATCAGCCCCAGCATTTT. The V and J genes are TRBV18 and TRBJ1-5, with 7 positions matching TRBD1. CDR1 KGHSH and CDR2 LQKENI come from the germline V gene. J lost 2 bases, V lost 4 bases, and 8 bases had no gene match. CDR3 length: 16 amino acids.

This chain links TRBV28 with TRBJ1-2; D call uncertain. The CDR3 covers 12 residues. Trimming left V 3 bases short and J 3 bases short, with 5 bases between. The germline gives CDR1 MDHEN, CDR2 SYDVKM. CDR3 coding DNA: TGTGCCAGCAGTTTCCCAGACTATGGCTACACCTTC. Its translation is CASSFPDYGYTF.

The CDR3 reads CASSLVMSPRETQYF. CDR3 nucleotide sequence: TGTGCCAGCAGCTTAGTCATGTCCCCACGGGAGACCCAGTACTTC. The genes are TRBV5-4 and TRBJ2-5; unclear D gene. The CDR3 is 15 amino acids. V shed 2 bases and J shed 5 bases, with 16 bases lying between them. Germline V gene sequence: CDR1 SGHNT, CDR2 YYREEE (reference sequence).

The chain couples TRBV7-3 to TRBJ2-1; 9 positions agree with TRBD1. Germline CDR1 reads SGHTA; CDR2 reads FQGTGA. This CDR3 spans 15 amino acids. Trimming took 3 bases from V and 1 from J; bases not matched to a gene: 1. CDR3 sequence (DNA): TGTGCCAGCAGCTTCGGGACAGGGTCCTACAATGAGCAGTTCTTC. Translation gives CASSFGTGSYNEQFF.

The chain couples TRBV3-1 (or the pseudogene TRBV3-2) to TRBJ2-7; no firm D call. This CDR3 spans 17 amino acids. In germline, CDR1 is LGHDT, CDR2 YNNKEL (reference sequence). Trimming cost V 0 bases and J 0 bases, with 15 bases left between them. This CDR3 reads CASSQDAQPKSSYEQYF. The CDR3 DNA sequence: TGTGCCAGCAGCCAAGATGCCCAGCCGAAGAGCTCCTACGAGCAGTACTTC.

The CDR3 is CASSSEVRSPLHF. As DNA, the CDR3 is TGTGCCAGCAGCTCAGAGGTGCGGTCACCCCTCCACTTT. The chain has TRBV28 and TRBJ1-6; D is unresolved. In germline, CDR1 is MDHEN, CDR2 SYDVKM. V was clipped by 6 bases and J by 10 bases, with 13 bases between them. The CDR3 is 13 residues long.

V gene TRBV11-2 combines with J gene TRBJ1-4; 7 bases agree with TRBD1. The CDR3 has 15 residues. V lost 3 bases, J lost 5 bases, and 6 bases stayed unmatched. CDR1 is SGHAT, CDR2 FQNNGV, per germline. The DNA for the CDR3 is TGTGCCAGCAGCTTCGGGGACAGATCAAATGAAAAACTGTTTTTT. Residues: CASSFGDRSNEKLFF. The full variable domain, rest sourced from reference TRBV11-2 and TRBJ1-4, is EAGVAQSPRYKIIEKRQSVAFWCNPISGHATLYWYQQILGQGPKLLIQFQNNGVVDDSQLPKDRFSAERLKGVDSTLKIQPAKLEDSAVYLCASSFGDRSNEKLFFGSGTQLSVL.

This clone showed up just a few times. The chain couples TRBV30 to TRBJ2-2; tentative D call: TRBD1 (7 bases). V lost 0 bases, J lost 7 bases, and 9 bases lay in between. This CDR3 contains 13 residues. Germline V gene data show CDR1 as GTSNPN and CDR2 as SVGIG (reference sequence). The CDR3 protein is CAWSVQGGGELFF. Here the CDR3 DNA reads TGTGCCTGGAGTGTTCAGGGGGGCGGGGAGCTGTTTTTT.